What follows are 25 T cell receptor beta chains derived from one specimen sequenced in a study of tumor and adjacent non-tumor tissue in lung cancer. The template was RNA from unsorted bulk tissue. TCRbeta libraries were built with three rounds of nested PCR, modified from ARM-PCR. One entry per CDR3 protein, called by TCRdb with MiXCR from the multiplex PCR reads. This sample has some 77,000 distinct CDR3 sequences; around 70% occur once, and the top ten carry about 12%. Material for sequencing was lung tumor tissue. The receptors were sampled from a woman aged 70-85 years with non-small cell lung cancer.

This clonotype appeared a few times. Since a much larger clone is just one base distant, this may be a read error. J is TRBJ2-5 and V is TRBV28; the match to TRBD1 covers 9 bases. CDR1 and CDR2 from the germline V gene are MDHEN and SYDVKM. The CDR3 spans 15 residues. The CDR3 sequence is CVSYTTGTGRETQYF. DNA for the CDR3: TGTGTCAGCTACACCACCGGGACAGGGAGAGAGACCCAGTACTTC.

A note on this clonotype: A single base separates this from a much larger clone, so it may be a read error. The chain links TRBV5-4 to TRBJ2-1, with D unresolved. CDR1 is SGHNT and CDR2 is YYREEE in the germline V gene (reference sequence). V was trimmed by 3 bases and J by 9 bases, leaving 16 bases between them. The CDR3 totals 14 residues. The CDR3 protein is CASSSHLHASEQFF. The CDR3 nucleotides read TGTGCCAGCAGCTCGCACCTGCATGCAAGTGAGCAGTTCTTC.

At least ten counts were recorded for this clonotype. The CDR3 coding sequence is TGTGCCAGCAGGCGGACAGAGACTTACGAGCAGTACTTC. Translation: CASRRTETYEQYF. The chain carries TRBV6-1 and TRBJ2-7, with a tentative D call TRBD1 (6 bases). The CDR3 has 13 amino acids. CDR1 is MNHNS and CDR2 is SASEGT in the germline V gene. Trimming pared 6 bases from V and 4 bases from J, leaving 13 bases between.

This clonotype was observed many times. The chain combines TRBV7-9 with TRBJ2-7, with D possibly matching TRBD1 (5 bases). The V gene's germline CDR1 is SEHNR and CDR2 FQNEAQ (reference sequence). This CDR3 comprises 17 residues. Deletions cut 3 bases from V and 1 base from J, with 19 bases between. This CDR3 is CASSFWSASGFSYEQYF. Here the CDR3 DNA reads TGTGCCAGCAGCTTCTGGTCTGCTTCAGGGTTTTCCTACGAGCAGTACTTC.

The CDR3 DNA reads as TGTGCCAGCAGCTATGGACTAGCGGGAGGGAGGAACGCGCAGTACTTC. Protein product: CASSYGLAGGRNAQYF. The rearrangement links TRBV6-1 to TRBJ2-7, with 15 bases fitting TRBD2. The CDR3 is made up of 16 amino acids. Germline assignment: CDR1 MNHNS and CDR2 SASEGT. Germline trimming cut 6 bases from V and 9 bases from J; bases unmatched to any gene: 12.

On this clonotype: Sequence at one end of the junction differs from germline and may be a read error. CDR3 amino acids: CSVRLAEASYGQCF. The CDR3 DNA follows: TGCAGCGTTCGCCTAGCGGAAGCGTCCTACGGGCAGTGCTTC. The V call is TRBV29-1, the J call TRBJ2-7, with 7 bases aligning to TRBD2. The CDR3 length is 14 residues. The V gene's germline CDR1 is SQVTM and CDR2 ANQGSEA.

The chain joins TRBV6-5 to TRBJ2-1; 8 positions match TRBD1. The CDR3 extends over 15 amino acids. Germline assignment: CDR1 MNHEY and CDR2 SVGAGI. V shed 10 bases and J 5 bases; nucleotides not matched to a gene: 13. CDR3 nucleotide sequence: TGTGCCAATAGTCGCGGGACAGGCCCTAACAATGAGCAGTTCTTC. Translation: CANSRGTGPNNEQFF.

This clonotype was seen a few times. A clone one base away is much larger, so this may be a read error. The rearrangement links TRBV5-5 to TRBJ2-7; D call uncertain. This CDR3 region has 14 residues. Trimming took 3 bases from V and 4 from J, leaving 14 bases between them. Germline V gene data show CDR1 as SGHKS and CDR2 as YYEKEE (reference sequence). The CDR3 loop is CASSSLRSNYEQYF. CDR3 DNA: TGTGCCAGCAGCTCGCTGCGCTCTAATTACGAGCAGTACTTC.

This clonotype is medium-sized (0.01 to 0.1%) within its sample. CDR3 sequence (DNA): TGCAGCCTCAGGTTACGGACAGGGACGAACACTGAAGCTTTCTTT. Its translation: CSLRLRTGTNTEAFF. This chain joins TRBV29-1 and TRBJ1-1; 8 positions agree with TRBD1. The CDR3 is 15 residues long. CDR1 and CDR2 from the germline V gene are SQVTM and ANQGSEA. J lost 1 base, V lost 8 bases, and 12 bases had no gene match.

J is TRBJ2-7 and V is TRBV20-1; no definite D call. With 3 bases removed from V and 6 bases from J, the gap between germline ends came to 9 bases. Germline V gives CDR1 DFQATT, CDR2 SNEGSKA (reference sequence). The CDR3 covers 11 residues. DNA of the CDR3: TGCAGTGCTAGCTGGGGTTCCGAGCAGTACTTC. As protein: CSASWGSEQYF.

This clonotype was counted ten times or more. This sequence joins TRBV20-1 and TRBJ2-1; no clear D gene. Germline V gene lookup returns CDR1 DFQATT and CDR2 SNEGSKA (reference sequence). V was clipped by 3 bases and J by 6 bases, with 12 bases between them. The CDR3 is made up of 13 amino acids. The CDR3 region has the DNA TGCAGTGCTAGGGGTCCGCGAATCAATGAGCAGTTCTTC. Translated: CSARGPRINEQFF.

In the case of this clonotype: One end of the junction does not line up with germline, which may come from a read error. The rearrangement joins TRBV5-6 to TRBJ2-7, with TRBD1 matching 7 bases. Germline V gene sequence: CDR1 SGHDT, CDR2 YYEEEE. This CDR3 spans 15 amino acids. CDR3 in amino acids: CASSQTEQGSNEQYF. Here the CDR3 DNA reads TGTGCCAGCAGCCAAACCGAACAGGGGTCGAACGAGCAGTATTTC.

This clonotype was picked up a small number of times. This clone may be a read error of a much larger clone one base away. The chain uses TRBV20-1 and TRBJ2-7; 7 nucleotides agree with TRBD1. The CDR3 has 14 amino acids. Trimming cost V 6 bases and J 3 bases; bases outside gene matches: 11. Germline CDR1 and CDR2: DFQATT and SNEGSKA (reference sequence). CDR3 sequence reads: CSASRDSLSYEQYF. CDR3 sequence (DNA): TGCAGTGCCAGCCGGGACAGTTTAAGCTACGAGCAGTACTTC.

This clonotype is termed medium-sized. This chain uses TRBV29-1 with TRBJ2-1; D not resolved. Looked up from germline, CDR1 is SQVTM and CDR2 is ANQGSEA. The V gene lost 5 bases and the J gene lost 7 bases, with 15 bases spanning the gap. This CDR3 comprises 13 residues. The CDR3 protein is CSVSGPGPNEQFF. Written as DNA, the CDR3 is TGCAGCGTTTCGGGCCCCGGTCCGAATGAGCAGTTCTTC.

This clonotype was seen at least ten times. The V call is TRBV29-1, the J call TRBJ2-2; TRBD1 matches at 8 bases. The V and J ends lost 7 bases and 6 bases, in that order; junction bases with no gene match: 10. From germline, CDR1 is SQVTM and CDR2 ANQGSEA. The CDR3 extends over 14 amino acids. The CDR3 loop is CSARQGPLPGELFF. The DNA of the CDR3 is TGCAGCGCCCGACAGGGGCCTCTTCCCGGGGAGCTGTTTTTT.

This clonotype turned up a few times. DNA of the CDR3: TGCGCCAGCAGCAACTCAGGGACGTCTGGAAACACCATATATTTT. This translates into CASSNSGTSGNTIYF. This chain uses TRBV5-1 with TRBJ1-3; tentatively, D is TRBD1 (5 bases). V gave up 4 bases and J gave up 1 base, with 12 bases separating them. This CDR3 spans 15 amino acids. Germline CDR1 is SGHRS and CDR2 is YFSETQ. Full variable domain (outside the CDR3, taken from reference TRBV5-1 and TRBJ1-3): KAGVTQTPRYLIKTRGQQVTLSCSPISGHRSVSWYQQTPGQGLQFLFEYFSETQRNKGNFPGRFSGRQFSNSRSEMNVSTLELGDSALYLCASSNSGTSGNTIYFGEGSWLTVV.

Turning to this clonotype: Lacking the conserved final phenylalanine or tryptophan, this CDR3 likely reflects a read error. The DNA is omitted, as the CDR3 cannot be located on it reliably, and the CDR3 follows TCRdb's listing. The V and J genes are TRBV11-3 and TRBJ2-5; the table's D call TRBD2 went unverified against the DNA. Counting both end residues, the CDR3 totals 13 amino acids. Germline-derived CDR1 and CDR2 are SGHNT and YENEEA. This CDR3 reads CASSPSGVETQYV.

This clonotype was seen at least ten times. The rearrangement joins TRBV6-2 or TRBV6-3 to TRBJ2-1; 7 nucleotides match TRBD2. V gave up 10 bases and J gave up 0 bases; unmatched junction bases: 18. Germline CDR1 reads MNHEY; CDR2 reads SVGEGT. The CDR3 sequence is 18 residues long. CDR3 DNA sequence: TGTGCCAACTATTCTAGGCCTCGGGAGGCGAGCTCCTACAATGAGCAGTTCTTC. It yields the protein CANYSRPREASSYNEQFF.

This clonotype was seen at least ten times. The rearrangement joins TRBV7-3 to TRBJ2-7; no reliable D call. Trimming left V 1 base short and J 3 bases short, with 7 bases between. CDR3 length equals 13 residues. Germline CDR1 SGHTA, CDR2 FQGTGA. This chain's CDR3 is CASSLNAYYEQYF. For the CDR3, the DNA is TGTGCCAGCAGCTTAAATGCCTACTACGAGCAGTACTTC.

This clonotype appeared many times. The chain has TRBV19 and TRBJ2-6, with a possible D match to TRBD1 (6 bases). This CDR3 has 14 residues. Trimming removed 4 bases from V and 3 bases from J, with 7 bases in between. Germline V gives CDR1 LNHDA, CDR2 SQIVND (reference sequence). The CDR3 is CASSTGDGANVLTF. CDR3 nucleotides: TGTGCCAGTAGTACAGGGGATGGGGCCAACGTCCTGACTTTC. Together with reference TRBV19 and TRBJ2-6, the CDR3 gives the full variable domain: DGGITQSPKYLFRKEGQNVTLSCEQNLNHDAMYWYRQDPGQGLRLIYYSQIVNDFQKGDIAEGYSVSREKKESFPLTVTSAQKNPTAFYLCASSTGDGANVLTFGAGSRLTVL.

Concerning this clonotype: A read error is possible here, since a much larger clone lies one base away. CDR3 nucleotide sequence: TGTTCCAGCAGCTCAATTAGGGACCGAGGAAACACCATATATTTT. This sequence encodes CSSSSIRDRGNTIYF. This rearrangement joins TRBV7-8 to TRBJ1-3; possible D gene TRBD1, 5 bases. Germline CDR1 and CDR2: SGHVS and FQNEAQ. The CDR3 sequence is 15 residues long.

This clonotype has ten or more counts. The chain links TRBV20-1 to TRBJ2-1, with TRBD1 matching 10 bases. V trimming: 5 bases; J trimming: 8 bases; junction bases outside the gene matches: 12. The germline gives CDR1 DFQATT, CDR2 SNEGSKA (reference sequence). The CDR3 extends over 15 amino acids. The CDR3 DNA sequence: TGCAGTGCTTCCCTTCGGGACAGGGGATATGATGAGCAGTTCTTC. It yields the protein CSASLRDRGYDEQFF.

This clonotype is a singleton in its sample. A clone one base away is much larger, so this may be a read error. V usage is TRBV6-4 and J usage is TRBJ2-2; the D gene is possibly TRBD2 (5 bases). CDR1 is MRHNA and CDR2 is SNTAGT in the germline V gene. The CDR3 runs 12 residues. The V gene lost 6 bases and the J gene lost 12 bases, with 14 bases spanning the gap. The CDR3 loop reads CASRGPRGKLFF. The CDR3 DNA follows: TGTGCCAGCAGAGGGCCCAGAGGGAAGCTGTTTTTT.

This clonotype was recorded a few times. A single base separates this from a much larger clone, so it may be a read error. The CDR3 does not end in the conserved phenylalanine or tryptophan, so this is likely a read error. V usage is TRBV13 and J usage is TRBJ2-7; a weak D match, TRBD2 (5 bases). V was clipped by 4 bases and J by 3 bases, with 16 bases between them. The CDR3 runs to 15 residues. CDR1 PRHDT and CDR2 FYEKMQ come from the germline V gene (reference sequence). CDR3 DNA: TGTGCCAGCAGCTCCCGGAGGCTAGTAGACTACGAGCAGTACCTC. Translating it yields CASSSRRLVDYEQYL.

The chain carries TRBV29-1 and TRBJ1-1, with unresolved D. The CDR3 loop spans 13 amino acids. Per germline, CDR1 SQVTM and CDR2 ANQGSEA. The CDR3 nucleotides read TGCAACATTGAGAAGCCAGAGAACACTGAAGCTTTCTTT. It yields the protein CNIEKPENTEAFF. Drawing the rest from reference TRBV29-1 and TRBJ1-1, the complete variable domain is SAVISQKPSRDICQRGTSLTIQCQVDSQVTMMFWYRQQPGQSLTLIATANQGSEATYESGFVIDKFPISRPNLTFSTLTVSNMSPEDSSIYLCNIEKPENTEAFFGQGTRLTVV.